This T cell receptor (beta chain) is drawn from a study of a mutant IDH1 vaccine in newly diagnosed glioma. TCRdb keeps only in-frame clones here, not all; method: immunoSEQ multiplex PCR. The sample yields about 50,000 clones, around four fifths seen once. This clone has a single count. What it binds is not known. Described time point: week 35, safety follow-up. Each dose of the vaccine consisted of 300 ug of mutant IDH1 20-mer peptide, with topical imiquimod. Patients in the study were vaccinated eight times, receiving shots in weeks 1, 3, 5, 7, 11, 15, 19 and 23. Trimming cost V 2 bases and J 7 bases, with 12 bases left between them. Germline CDR1 and CDR2: SGDLS and YYNGEE. The CDR3 contains 13 residues.

The sample was PBMCs, taken from a glioma patient whose treatment included an IDH1 peptide vaccine. The TCR originated in a woman between 18 and 30 years old with glioma. V gene TRBV9 combines with J gene TRBJ1-2; D gene ambiguous. DNA of the CDR3: TGTGCCAGCAGCGTCCAACAGCTCTCTGGCTACACCTTC. Encoded protein: CASSVQQLSGYTF. The variable domain in full, with the rest retrieved from reference TRBV9 and TRBJ1-2, is DSGVTQTPKHLITATGQRVTLRCSPRSGDLSVYWYQQSLDQGLQFLIQYYNGEERAKGNILERFSAQQFPDLHSELNLSSLELGDSALYFCASSVQQLSGYTFGSGTRLTVV.